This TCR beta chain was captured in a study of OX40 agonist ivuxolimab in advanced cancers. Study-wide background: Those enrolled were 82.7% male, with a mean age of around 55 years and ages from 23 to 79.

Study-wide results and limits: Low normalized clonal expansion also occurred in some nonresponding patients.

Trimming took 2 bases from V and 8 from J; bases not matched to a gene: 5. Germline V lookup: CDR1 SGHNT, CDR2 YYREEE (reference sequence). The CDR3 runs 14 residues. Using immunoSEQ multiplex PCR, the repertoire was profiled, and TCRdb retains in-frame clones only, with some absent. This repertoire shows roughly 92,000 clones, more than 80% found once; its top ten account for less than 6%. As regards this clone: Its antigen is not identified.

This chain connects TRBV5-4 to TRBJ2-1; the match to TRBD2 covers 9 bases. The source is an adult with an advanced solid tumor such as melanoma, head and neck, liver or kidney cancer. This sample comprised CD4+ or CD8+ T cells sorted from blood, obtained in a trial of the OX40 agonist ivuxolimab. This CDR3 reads CASSFGTSFDEQFF. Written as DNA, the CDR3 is TGTGCCAGCAGCTTCGGGACTAGCTTCGATGAGCAGTTCTTC.